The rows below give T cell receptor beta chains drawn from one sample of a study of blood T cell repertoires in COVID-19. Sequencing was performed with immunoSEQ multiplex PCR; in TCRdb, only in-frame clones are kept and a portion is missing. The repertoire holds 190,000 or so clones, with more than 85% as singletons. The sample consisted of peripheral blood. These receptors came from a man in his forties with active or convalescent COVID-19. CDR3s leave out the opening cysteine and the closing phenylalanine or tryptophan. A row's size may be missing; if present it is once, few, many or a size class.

ASTGTSGGWETQY | TRBJ2-5 | - | TRBV7-2 | 13
ASSLAGTDTQY | TRBJ2-3 | - | TRBV12-3/TRBV12-4 | 11
AISPGPAYNEQF | TRBJ2-1 | - | TRBV10-3 | 12
ASSGLTGLNTGELF | TRBJ2-2 | - | TRBV6-1 | 14
ASSLTGRGQPQH | TRBJ1-5 | - | TRBV7-2 | 12
ASSLGQLNTIY | TRBJ1-3 | - | TRBV7-8 | 11
ASSIDLDRSNGYT | TRBJ1-2 | - | TRBV19 | 13
ASREQLLNTEAF | TRBJ1-1 | - | TRBV2 | 12
SVDQGAKGNTIY | TRBJ1-3 | - | TRBV29-1 | 12
ATSRDQGAWGEQY | TRBJ2-7 | - | TRBV15 | 13
ASSKGADEQF | TRBJ2-1 | - | TRBV3-1/TRBV3-2 | 10
ASSLRTDTQY | TRBJ2-3 | - | TRBV5-4 | 10
ASSSLAGGVDTQY | TRBJ2-3 | - | TRBV5-4 | 13
ASSIAGQTYEQY | TRBJ2-7 | - | TRBV19 | 12
ASSEWGVLNTEAF | TRBJ1-1 | few | TRBV6-1 | 13
AIESGTGKIPGELF | TRBJ2-2 | - | TRBV10-3 | 14
ASSQVLGGDTQY | TRBJ2-3 | few | TRBV4-1 | 12
ASSDPTGYTEAF | TRBJ1-1 | few | TRBV2 | 12
ASSQGTGEGNTIY | TRBJ1-3 | - | TRBV4-3 | 13
ASSLGVAGYNEQF | TRBJ2-1 | - | TRBV28 | 13
ASSPRQGLGSGNTIY | TRBJ1-3 | - | TRBV7-9 | 15
ASTKLGQTDTQY | TRBJ2-3 | - | TRBV19 | 12
ASSQDQVNPNGYT | TRBJ1-2 | - | TRBV3-1/TRBV3-2 | 13
ASSSSGGQETQY | TRBJ2-5 | once | TRBV28 | 12
ASSLSGQGETEAF | TRBJ1-1 | few | TRBV7-3 | 13
ASSSTGALRGQMF | TRBJ2-1 | - | TRBV7-3 | 13
ASSSTGGHEKLF | TRBJ1-4 | once | TRBV6-2/TRBV6-3 | 12
ASSLATRAEKSYGYT | TRBJ1-2 | - | TRBV7-8 | 15
ASSPRTGADTQY | TRBJ2-3 | once | TRBV18 | 12
ASSLIAAGEAF | TRBJ1-1 | - | TRBV7-9 | 11
ASSSTGGGTEAF | TRBJ1-1 | once | TRBV11-2 | 12
ASSETGSTYEQY | TRBJ2-7 | - | TRBV6-1 | 12
ASSQDMGLANVDEQF | TRBJ2-1 | - | TRBV4-1 | 15
ASSFGGAGDQPQH | TRBJ1-5 | - | TRBV28 | 13
ASSLSLTQGVEQY | TRBJ2-7 | - | TRBV7-8 | 13
ASSLQGNTEAF | TRBJ1-1 | - | TRBV9 | 11